This passage covers 9 T cell receptor beta chains from one sample sequenced in a study of control samples from healthy donors and cancer patients. TCRdb's table, derived via immunoSEQ multiplex PCR, lists solely in-frame clones and lacks some. The table has about 79,000 clones, roughly 93% seen once; the top ten hold 1.3%. Input material: PBMCs. These receptors were taken from a woman aged 40 to 55 with lung cancer.

J is TRBJ1-2 and V is TRBV3-1 (or the pseudogene TRBV3-2); TRBD1 might be the D (5 bases). This CDR3 is 17 amino acids long. Trimming removed 0 bases at V and 7 bases at J, with 21 bases between. Germline CDR1 reads LGHDT; CDR2 reads YNNKEL (reference sequence). The CDR3 reads CASSQDVAGMVLRGYTF. The DNA of the CDR3 is TGTGCCAGCAGCCAAGATGTGGCAGGGATGGTCTTACGTGGCTACACCTTC.

This clone was seen a few times. The rearrangement uses TRBV5-6 and TRBJ1-2, with 8 bases aligning to TRBD1. Germline trimming cut 4 bases from V and 4 bases from J; bases unmatched to any gene: 6. Per germline, CDR1 SGHDT and CDR2 YYEEEE. This CDR3 is 14 amino acids long. The CDR3 here is CASSRDRSGYGYTF. CDR3 coding DNA: TGTGCCAGCAGCCGGGACAGGTCGGGCTATGGCTACACCTTC. Looking up the rest from reference TRBV5-6 and TRBJ1-2 gives the full variable domain: DAGVTQSPTHLIKTRGQQVTLRCSPKSGHDTVSWYQQALGQGPQFIFQYYEEEERQRGNFPDRFSGHQFPNYSSELNVNALLLGDSALYLCASSRDRSGYGYTFGSGTRLTVV.

The chain recombines TRBV5-1 with TRBJ1-3, with 8 bases aligning to TRBD1. This CDR3 region has 16 residues. The trim removed 4 bases at V and 3 bases at J, leaving 9 bases unmatched. Germline V gene sequence: CDR1 SGHRS, CDR2 YFSETQ. The DNA of the CDR3 is TGCGCCAGCAGCCCTGGGACAGGCCCCGGTGGAAACACCATATATTTT. This codes for CASSPGTGPGGNTIYF.

The V call is TRBV5-6, the J call TRBJ2-5; D gene uncertain. This CDR3 has 13 amino acids. Germline values: CDR1 SGHDT, CDR2 YYEEEE. Trimming removed 2 bases at V and 1 base at J, with 6 bases between. CDR3 DNA sequence: TGTGCCAGCAGCTTTCTCGTCCAAGAGACCCAGTACTTC. Translation gives CASSFLVQETQYF. Based on the CDR3 plus reference TRBV5-6 and TRBJ2-5, the full variable domain is DAGVTQSPTHLIKTRGQQVTLRCSPKSGHDTVSWYQQALGQGPQFIFQYYEEEERQRGNFPDRFSGHQFPNYSSELNVNALLLGDSALYLCASSFLVQETQYFGPGTRLLVL.

V is TRBV28 and J is TRBJ2-6; weak D call: TRBD1 (5 bases). V gave up 4 bases and J gave up 0 bases, with 10 bases separating them. Germline V gives CDR1 MDHEN, CDR2 SYDVKM. The CDR3 extends over 16 amino acids. For the CDR3, the DNA is TGTGCCAGCAGTTGGGGCTCCACCTCTGGGGCCAACGTCCTGACTTTC. It specifies CASSWGSTSGANVLTF.

The rearrangement uses TRBV18 and TRBJ1-5; D remains ambiguous. Trimming took 4 bases from V and 0 from J, leaving 10 bases between them. The CDR3 contains 15 residues. Germline lookup yields CDR1 KGHSH and CDR2 LQKENI. CDR3 loop: CASSRLGNSNQPQHF. The CDR3, as DNA: TGTGCCAGCTCACGTTTGGGGAATAGCAATCAGCCCCAGCATTTT.

CDR3 in amino acids: CASSQLPGTGGAFGETQYF. The DNA for the CDR3 is TGTGCCAGCAGCCAACTCCCAGGGACAGGGGGCGCATTCGGAGAGACCCAGTACTTC. The chain recombines TRBV3-1 (or the pseudogene TRBV3-2) with TRBJ2-5; 12 positions match TRBD1. There are 19 residues in the CDR3. The germline CDR1 and CDR2 sequences are LGHDT and YNNKEL (reference sequence). With 2 bases clipped from V and 4 bases from J, the junction kept 14 bases outside the gene matches.

This clone is a singleton in its sample. The chain is built from TRBV18 and TRBJ2-5, with 7 bases that match TRBD1. Germline values: CDR1 KGHSH, CDR2 LQKENI. J gave up 4 bases and V 5 bases, and 7 bases lay outside the gene matches. The CDR3 has 14 amino acids. The CDR3 sequence: CASSFRQGGETQYF. In nucleotides, the CDR3 is TGTGCCAGCTCATTCCGACAGGGCGGAGAGACCCAGTACTTC.

The CDR3 coding sequence is TGTGCCTGGATTCCTAGGGGTTTGTCGGGAAACACCATATATTTT. It specifies CAWIPRGLSGNTIYF. The chain couples TRBV30 to TRBJ1-3; D is perhaps TRBD1 (5 bases). This CDR3 is 15 amino acids long. V was pared by 4 bases and J by 4 bases, with 17 bases between. Germline CDR1 is GTSNPN and CDR2 is SVGIG (reference sequence).